These 10 T cell receptor beta chains share one sample of origin, sequenced in a study of blood T cell repertoires in COVID-19. The repertoire was sequenced with immunoSEQ multiplex PCR; TCRdb's copy has only in-frame clones and lacks some. The table lists approximately 200,000 clones, 80% to 90% of them singletons. The sample consisted of peripheral blood. The receptors stem from an older woman who had recovered from COVID-19.

This clone turned up a few times. The chain has TRBV5-1 and TRBJ1-1, with TRBD1 matching 7 bases. Per germline, CDR1 SGHRS and CDR2 YFSETQ. J was trimmed by 11 bases and V by 5 bases; bases with no gene match: 6. The CDR3 consists of 11 residues. The CDR3 spells CASRLTGLAFF. In nucleotides, the CDR3 is TGCGCCAGCAGATTGACAGGGCTGGCTTTCTTT.

This rearrangement joins TRBV7-3 to TRBJ2-3; TRBD1 matches at 7 bases. CDR1 and CDR2 from the germline V gene are SGHTA and FQGTGA. Trimming took 5 bases from V and 8 from J; bases not matched to a gene: 7. There are 13 residues in the CDR3. The CDR3 region is CASSLDRASTQYF. The CDR3 DNA reads as TGTGCCAGCAGCCTCGACAGGGCCAGTACGCAGTATTTT.

The genes are TRBV11-2 and TRBJ2-1, with 15 bases identical to TRBD2. V dropped 5 bases and J dropped 2; count of bases not matched to a gene: 7. The CDR3 has 18 amino acids. Germline V gene lookup returns CDR1 SGHAT and CDR2 FQNNGV. CDR3 DNA: TGTGCCAGCAGCCCGCGGACTAGCGGGGGGGTCACCTACAATGAGCAGTTCTTC. Residues: CASSPRTSGGVTYNEQFF.

The chain has TRBV27 and TRBJ1-5; D remains ambiguous. Germline CDR1 MNHEY, CDR2 SMNVEV (reference sequence). The CDR3 contains 13 residues. V lost 5 bases to trimming and J lost 4 bases, with 9 bases between them. The CDR3, as DNA: TGTGCCAGCAGTCCCCTCCCGAATCAGCCCCAGCATTTT. Amino acid sequence: CASSPLPNQPQHF.

The chain employs TRBV19 and TRBJ1-2, with 7 bases identical to TRBD1. The CDR3 covers 17 residues. V was clipped by 4 bases and J by 4 bases; unmatched bases: 15. Germline assignment: CDR1 LNHDA and CDR2 SQIVND (reference sequence). The DNA for the CDR3 is TGTGCCAGTAGTACCTACCCTGGACAGGAGAGGGGCTATGGCTACACCTTC. Amino acid sequence: CASSTYPGQERGYGYTF.

The chain is built from TRBV11-2 and TRBJ2-2; the match to TRBD1 covers 11 bases. The CDR3 runs to 14 residues. Germline V CDR1 and CDR2: SGHAT, FQNNGV. V was pared by 9 bases and J by 7 bases, with 7 bases of the junction left unmatched. CDR3 in DNA: TGTGCCAGTTGGCGGACAGGGGGCTTCGGGGAGCTGTTTTTT. This encodes CASWRTGGFGELFF.

The chain links TRBV7-2 to TRBJ2-7, with TRBD1 identical over 7 bases. V was pared by 6 bases and J by 0 bases, with 8 bases of the junction left unmatched. Germline CDR1 and CDR2: SGHTA and FQGNSA. This CDR3 region has 15 residues. The CDR3 DNA follows: TGTGCCAGCAGGATCCACTCAGGGGGCTCCTACGAGCAGTACTTC. This translates into CASRIHSGGSYEQYF.

V is TRBV5-4 and J is TRBJ1-2, with 8 bases fitting TRBD1. The CDR3 totals 15 residues. After removal of 4 bases from V and 3 bases from J, the junction contained 8 bases not matched to a gene. Germline V lookup: CDR1 SGHNT, CDR2 YYREEE (reference sequence). The CDR3: CASSKDREGDYGYTF. CDR3 DNA: TGTGCCAGCAGCAAGGACAGGGAGGGAGACTATGGCTACACCTTC.

J is TRBJ1-2 and V is TRBV7-9; TRBD1 matches 7 bases. Trimming removed 1 base from V and 1 base from J; junction bases left unmatched: 3. Germline V lookup: CDR1 SEHNR, CDR2 FQNEAQ (reference sequence). The CDR3 is 15 residues long. The CDR3: CASSLGGTDNYGYTF. The DNA for the CDR3 is TGTGCCAGCAGCTTAGGGGGGACAGATAACTATGGCTACACCTTC.

The chain is built from TRBV10-2 and TRBJ2-7; 12 bases fit TRBD2. The CDR3 is 15 amino acids. V lost 0 bases, J lost 3 bases, and 0 bases stayed unmatched. Germline V CDR1 and CDR2: WSHSY, SAAADI. CDR3 in amino acids: CASSESTSGGYEQYF. DNA for the CDR3: TGCGCCAGCAGTGAGTCGACTAGCGGGGGCTACGAGCAGTACTTC.